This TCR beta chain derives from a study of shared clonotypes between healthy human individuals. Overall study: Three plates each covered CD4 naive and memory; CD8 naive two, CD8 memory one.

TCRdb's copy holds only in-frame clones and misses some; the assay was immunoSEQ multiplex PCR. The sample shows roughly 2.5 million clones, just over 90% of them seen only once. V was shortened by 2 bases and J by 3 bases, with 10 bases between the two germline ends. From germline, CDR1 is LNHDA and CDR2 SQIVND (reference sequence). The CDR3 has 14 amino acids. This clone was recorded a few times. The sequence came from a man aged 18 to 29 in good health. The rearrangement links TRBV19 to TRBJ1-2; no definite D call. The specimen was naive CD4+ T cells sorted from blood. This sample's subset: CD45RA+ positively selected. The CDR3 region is CASSITQTDYGYTF. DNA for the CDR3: TGTGCCAGTAGTATAACACAGACTGACTATGGCTACACCTTC.